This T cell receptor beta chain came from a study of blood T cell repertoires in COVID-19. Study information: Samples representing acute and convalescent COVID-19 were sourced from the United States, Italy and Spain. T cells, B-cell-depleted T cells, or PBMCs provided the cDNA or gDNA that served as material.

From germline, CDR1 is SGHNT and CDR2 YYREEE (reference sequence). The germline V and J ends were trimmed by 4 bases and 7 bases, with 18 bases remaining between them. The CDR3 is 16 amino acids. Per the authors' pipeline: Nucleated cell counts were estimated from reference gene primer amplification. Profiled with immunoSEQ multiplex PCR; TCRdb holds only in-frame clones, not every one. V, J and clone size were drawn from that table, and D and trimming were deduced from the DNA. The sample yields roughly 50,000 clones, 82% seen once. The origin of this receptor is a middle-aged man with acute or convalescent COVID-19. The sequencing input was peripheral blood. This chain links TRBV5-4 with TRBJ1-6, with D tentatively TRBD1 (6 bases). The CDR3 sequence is CASSDDGTFGNSPLHF. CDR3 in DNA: TGTGCCAGCAGCGATGATGGGACATTCGGGAATTCACCCCTCCACTTT.